This T cell receptor (beta chain) originates from a study of blood T cells in healthy people across ages. The use of a sample-barcoded 5' primer and a J-beta primer mix characterized a second PCR of roughly 7 to 12 cycles. Every single cDNA molecule received a tag from a template-switch adaptor with 12 random nucleotides. TCRdb called the 5' RACE reads again in MiXCR, with one record for every CDR3 protein. The sample yields 650,000 to 800,000 distinct CDR3 sequences, under 55% seen once. Ranging in age from about 6 to 100, the donors were healthy Caucasian individuals from Russia. Study-level points and caveats: Donor CMV infection status was unknown, possibly confounding age-related changes in expanded clonotypes.

The length of the CDR3 is 18 residues. V trimming: 2 bases; J trimming: 2 bases; junction bases outside the gene matches: 10. CDR1 and CDR2 from the germline V gene are SGDLS and YYNGEE. This clonotype was observed at least ten times. What it recognizes is unknown. What was sequenced was blood. This clonotype was obtained from a man aged 60 to 75 in good health. The gene calls are TRBV9 and TRBJ2-6; 7 bases agree with TRBD1. This CDR3 reads CASSVSTPDRAGANVLTF. The CDR3 nucleotides read TGTGCCAGCAGCGTTTCTACCCCTGACAGGGCTGGGGCCAACGTCCTGACTTTC.